A selection of T cell receptor beta chains follows, all from one sample in a study of response to subunit inactivated influenza vaccine. TCRdb used MiXCR to reprocess the RT-PCR reads, holding one entry per CDR3 protein. Among hundreds of thousands of distinct CDR3 sequences listed, approximately 12% were seen once. The sequenced sample was PBMCs from blood, obtained on the day of vaccination. These receptors all come from a man between 45 and 60 years old who received an inactivated influenza vaccine. The conserved cysteine and the conserved F or W are not part of the CDR3 here. Each record gives: V gene, CDR3 protein.

TRBV28,ASSFPLLDRGPGETQY
TRBV6-1,ASSEVGGTYEQY
TRBV30,AWRAWGSNTGELF
TRBV20-1,SAEGTGKNIQY
TRBV18,ASSLGQQKETQY
TRBV5-1,ASSLTDLRSGNTIY
TRBV6-4,ANKGRRQGALNIQY
TRBV5-1,ASSPSGRETGELF
TRBV20-1,SASGSGGSNQPQH
TRBV20-1,SARDLTNTGELF
TRBV6-1,ASSSGQGREKLF
TRBV28,ASSFGSGVRELF
TRBV20-1,SAHGHLTYEQY
TRBV19,ASSRAGWEWTQH
TRBV5-1,ASSSPQGAEGETQY
TRBV20-1,SALGTGMKTQY
TRBV29-1,SVEGLAGLQETQY
TRBV7-8,ASSLVLAAGDGEQF
TRBV7-9,ASSFAGQDYEQY
TRBV20-1,SASPGQMREKLF
TRBV18,ASSPPVQSYEQY
TRBV2,ASSGRAGGEQF
TRBV7-7,ASSGLAKSGELF
TRBV19,ASTGPGGGELF
TRBV7-2,ASSLAPTGHPLH
TRBV5-1,ASSRGYYNEQF
TRBV10-2,ASSDLGQNGYT
TRBV11-2,ASSPRVTSGTDTQY
TRBV20-1,SGRSGAADEQY